This note documents a single T cell receptor (beta chain) sequence. Its antigen is as yet unknown. Method: immunoSEQ multiplex PCR; TCRdb's copy keeps in-frame clones and lacks some. The sample holds about 100,000 clones; roughly 91% are singletons and the top ten take around 1.6%. Germline assignment: CDR1 SGHRS and CDR2 YFSETQ. Trimming took 5 bases from V and 2 from J; bases not matched to a gene: 16. The CDR3 length is 19 residues. This record belongs to a study of OX40 agonist ivuxolimab in advanced cancers. Study information: Those treated in dose escalation had hepatocellular carcinoma, melanoma, renal cell cancer or head and neck cancer.

General observations from the study: With doses of 0.1-3.0 mg/kg, partial responders showed among the lowest clonal expansion.

This chain connects TRBV5-1 to TRBJ2-1; 10 bases map to TRBD2. The sample consisted of CD4+ or CD8+ T cells sorted from blood, taken in a trial of the OX40 agonist ivuxolimab. The origin of this receptor is an adult with an advanced solid tumor such as melanoma, head and neck, liver or kidney cancer. CDR3 in DNA: TGCGCCAGCAGTTTGCCTGACCGGATAGCGGGAGGAACCTACAATGAGCAGTTCTTC. Its translation: CASSLPDRIAGGTYNEQFF. The full variable domain, with the rest looked up from reference TRBV5-1 and TRBJ2-1, is KAGVTQTPRYLIKTRGQQVTLSCSPISGHRSVSWYQQTPGQGLQFLFEYFSETQRNKGNFPGRFSGRQFSNSRSEMNVSTLELGDSALYLCASSLPDRIAGGTYNEQFFGPGTRLTVL.